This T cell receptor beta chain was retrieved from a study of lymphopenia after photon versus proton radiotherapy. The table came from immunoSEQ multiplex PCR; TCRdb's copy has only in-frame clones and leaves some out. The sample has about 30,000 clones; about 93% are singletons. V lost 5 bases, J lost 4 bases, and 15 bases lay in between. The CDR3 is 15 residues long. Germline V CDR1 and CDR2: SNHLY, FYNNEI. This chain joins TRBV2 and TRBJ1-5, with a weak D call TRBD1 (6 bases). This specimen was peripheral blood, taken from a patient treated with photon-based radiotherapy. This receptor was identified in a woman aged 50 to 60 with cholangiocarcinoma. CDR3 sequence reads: CASSFQGQRNQPQHF. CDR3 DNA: TGTGCCAGCAGTTTTCAAGGACAGAGGAATCAGCCCCAGCATTTT.